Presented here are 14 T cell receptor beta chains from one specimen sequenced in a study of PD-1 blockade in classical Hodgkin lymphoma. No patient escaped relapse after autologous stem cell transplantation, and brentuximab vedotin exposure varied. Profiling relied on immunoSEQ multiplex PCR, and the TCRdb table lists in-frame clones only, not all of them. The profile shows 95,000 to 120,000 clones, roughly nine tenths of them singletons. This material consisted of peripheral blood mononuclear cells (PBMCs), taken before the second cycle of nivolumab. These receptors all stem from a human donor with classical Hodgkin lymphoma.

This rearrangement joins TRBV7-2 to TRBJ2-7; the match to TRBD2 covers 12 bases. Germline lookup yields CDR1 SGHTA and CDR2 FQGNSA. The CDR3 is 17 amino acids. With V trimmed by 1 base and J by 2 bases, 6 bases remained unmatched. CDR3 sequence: CASSLGTSGTYTYEQYF. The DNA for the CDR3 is TGTGCCAGCAGCTTAGGGACTAGCGGGACCTACACCTACGAGCAGTACTTC. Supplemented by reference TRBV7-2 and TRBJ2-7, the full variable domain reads GAGVSQSPSNKVTEKGKDVELRCDPISGHTALYWYRQSLGQGLEFLIYFQGNSAPDKSGLPSDRFSAERTGGSVSTLTIQRTQQEDSAVYLCASSLGTSGTYTYEQYFGPGTRLTVT.

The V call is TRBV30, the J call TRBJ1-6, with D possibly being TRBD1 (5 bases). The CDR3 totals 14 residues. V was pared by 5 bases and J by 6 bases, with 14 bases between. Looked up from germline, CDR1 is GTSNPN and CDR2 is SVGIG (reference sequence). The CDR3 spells CAWGGVRSNSPLHF. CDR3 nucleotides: TGTGCCTGGGGGGGGGTGAGGAGTAATTCACCCCTCCACTTT.

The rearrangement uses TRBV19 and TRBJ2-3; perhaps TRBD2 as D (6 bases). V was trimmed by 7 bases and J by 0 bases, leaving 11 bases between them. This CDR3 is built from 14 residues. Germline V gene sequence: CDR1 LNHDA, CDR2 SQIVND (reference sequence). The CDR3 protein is CASTLGLSTDTQYF. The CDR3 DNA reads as TGTGCCAGTACATTGGGACTTAGCACAGATACGCAGTATTTT. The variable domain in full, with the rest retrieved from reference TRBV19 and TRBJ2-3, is DGGITQSPKYLFRKEGQNVTLSCEQNLNHDAMYWYRQDPGQGLRLIYYSQIVNDFQKGDIAEGYSVSREKKESFPLTVTSAQKNPTAFYLCASTLGLSTDTQYFGPGTRLTVL.

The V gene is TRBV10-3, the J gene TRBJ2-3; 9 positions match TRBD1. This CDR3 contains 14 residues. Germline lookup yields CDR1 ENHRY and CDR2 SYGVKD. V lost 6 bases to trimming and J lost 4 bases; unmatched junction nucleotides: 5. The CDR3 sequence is CAIRLGQGADTQYF. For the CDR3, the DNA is TGTGCCATCAGATTGGGACAGGGCGCAGATACGCAGTATTTT.

The CDR3 sequence is CASSDPGGTTEAFF. In DNA, the CDR3 is TGTGCCAGCAGTGATCCAGGGGGGACCACTGAAGCTTTCTTT. The chain recombines TRBV6-5 with TRBJ1-1; 7 bases align to TRBD1. This CDR3 has 14 residues. Germline V gene lookup returns CDR1 MNHEY and CDR2 SVGAGI. V shed 5 bases, J shed 4 bases, and the junction held 7 bases outside the gene matches.

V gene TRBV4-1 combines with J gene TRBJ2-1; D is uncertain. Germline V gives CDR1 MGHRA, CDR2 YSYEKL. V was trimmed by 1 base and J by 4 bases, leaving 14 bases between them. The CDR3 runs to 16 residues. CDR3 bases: TGCGCCAGCAGCCAAGTTTTGTCTAGTCTGTACAATGAGCAGTTCTTC. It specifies CASSQVLSSLYNEQFF.

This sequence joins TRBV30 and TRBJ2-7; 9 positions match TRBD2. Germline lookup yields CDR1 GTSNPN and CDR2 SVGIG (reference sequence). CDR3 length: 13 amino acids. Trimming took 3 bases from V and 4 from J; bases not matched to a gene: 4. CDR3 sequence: CAWRDSGSYEQYF. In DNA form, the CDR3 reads TGTGCCTGGAGGGATAGCGGGAGTTACGAGCAGTACTTC. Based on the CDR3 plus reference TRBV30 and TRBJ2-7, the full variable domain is SQTIHQWPATLVQPVGSPLSLECTVEGTSNPNLYWYRQAAGRGLQLLFYSVGIGQISSEVPQNLSASRPQDRQFILSSKKLLLSDSGFYLCAWRDSGSYEQYFGPGTRLTVT.

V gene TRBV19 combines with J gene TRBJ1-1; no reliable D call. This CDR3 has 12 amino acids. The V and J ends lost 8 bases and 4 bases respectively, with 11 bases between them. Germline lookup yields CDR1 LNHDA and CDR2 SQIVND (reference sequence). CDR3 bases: TGTGCCAGTGGCAGCAGGAGCACTGAAGCTTTCTTT. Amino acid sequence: CASGSRSTEAFF.

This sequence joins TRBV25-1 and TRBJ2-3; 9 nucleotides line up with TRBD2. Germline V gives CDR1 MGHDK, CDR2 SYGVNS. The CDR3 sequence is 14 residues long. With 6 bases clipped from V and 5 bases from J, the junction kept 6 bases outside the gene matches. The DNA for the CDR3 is TGTGCCAGCAGGGGCGGGAGGGCCAAAGATACGCAGTATTTT. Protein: CASRGGRAKDTQYF.

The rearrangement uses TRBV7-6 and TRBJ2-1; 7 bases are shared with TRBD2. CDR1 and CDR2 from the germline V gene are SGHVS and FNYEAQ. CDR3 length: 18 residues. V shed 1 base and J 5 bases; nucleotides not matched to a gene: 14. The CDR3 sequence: CASSLVPPHWTRDNEQFF. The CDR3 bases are TGTGCCAGCAGCTTAGTACCACCTCATTGGACTAGGGACAATGAGCAGTTCTTC.

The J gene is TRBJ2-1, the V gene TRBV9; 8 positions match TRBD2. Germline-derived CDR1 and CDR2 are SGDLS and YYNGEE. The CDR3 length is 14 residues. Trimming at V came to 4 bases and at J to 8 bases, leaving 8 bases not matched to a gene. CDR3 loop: CASSSGLASDEQFF. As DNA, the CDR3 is TGTGCCAGCAGCTCAGGACTAGCAAGTGATGAGCAGTTCTTC.

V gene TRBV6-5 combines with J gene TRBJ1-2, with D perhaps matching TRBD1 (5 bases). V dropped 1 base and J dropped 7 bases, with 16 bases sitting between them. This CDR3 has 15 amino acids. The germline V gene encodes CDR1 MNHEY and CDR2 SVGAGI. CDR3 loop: CASSYWSEGTSGYTF. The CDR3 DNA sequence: TGTGCCAGCAGTTACTGGAGCGAGGGGACCTCTGGCTACACCTTC.

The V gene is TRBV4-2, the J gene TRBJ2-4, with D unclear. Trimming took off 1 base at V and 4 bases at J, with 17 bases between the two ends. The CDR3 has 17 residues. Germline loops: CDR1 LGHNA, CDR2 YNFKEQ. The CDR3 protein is CASSQAHNRARKNIQYF. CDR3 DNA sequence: TGTGCCAGCAGCCAAGCCCACAACCGGGCTCGGAAAAACATTCAGTACTTC.

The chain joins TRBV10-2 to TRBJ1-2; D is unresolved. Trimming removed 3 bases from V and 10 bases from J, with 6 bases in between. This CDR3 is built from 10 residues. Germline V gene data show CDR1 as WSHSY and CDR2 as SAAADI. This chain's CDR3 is CASSDSDYTF. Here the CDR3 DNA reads TGCGCCAGCAGTGATTCTGACTACACCTTC.